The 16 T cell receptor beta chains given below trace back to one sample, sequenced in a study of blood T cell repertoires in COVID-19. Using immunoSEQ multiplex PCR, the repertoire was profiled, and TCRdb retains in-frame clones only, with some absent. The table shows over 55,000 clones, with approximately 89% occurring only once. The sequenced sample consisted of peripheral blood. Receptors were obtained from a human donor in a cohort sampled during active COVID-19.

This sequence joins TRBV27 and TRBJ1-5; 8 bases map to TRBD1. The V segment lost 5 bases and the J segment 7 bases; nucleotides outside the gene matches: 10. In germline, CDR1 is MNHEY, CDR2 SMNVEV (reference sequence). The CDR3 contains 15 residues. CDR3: CASSPGYRGTQPQHF. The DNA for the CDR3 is TGTGCCAGCAGTCCAGGGTACAGGGGGACCCAGCCCCAGCATTTT.

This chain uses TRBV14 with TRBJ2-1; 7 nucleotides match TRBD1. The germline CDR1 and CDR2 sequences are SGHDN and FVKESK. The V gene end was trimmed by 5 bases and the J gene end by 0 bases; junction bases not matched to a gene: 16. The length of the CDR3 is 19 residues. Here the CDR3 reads CASSAPSTGFSISYNEQFF. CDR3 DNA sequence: TGTGCCAGCAGCGCACCTTCGACAGGGTTCTCGATCTCCTACAATGAGCAGTTCTTC.

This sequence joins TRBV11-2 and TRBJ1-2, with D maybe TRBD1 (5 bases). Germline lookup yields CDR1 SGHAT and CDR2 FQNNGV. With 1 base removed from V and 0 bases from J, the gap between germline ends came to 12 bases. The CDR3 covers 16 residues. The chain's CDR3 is CASSLVGGSTNYGYTF. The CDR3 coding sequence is TGTGCCAGCAGCTTAGTCGGGGGGTCTACTAACTATGGCTACACCTTC.

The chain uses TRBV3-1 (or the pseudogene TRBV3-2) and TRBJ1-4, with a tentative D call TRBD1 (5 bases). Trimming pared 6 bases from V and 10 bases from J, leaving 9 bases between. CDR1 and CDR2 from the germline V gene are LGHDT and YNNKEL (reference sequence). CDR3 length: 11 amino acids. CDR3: CASSQGRKLFF. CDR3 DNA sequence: TGTGCCAGCAGTCAGGGCAGAAAACTGTTTTTT.

The CDR3 sequence is CASSVDSLNTEAFF. CDR3 coding DNA: TGCGCCAGCAGCGTGGACAGCTTGAACACTGAAGCTTTCTTT. V gene TRBV5-1 combines with J gene TRBJ1-1; D might be TRBD1 (6 bases). The CDR3 covers 14 residues. Trimming removed 4 bases at V and 0 bases at J, with 10 bases between. Germline CDR1 SGHRS, CDR2 YFSETQ.

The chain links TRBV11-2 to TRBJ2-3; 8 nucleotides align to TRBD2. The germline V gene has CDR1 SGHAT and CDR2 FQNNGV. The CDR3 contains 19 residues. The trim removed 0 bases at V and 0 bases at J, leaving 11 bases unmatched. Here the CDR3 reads CASSLDGGAGATSTDTQYF. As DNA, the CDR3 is TGTGCCAGCAGCTTAGATGGGGGAGCGGGGGCTACTAGCACAGATACGCAGTATTTT.

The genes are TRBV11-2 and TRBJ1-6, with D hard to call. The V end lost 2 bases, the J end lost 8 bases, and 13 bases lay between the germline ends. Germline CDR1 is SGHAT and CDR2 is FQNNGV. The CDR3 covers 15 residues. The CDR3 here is CASSLKAGYDSPLHF. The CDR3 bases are TGTGCCAGCAGCTTAAAGGCAGGTTACGATTCACCCCTCCACTTT. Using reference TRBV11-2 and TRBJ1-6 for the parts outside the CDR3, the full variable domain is EAGVAQSPRYKIIEKRQSVAFWCNPISGHATLYWYQQILGQGPKLLIQFQNNGVVDDSQLPKDRFSAERLKGVDSTLKIQPAKLEDSAVYLCASSLKAGYDSPLHFGNGTRLTVT.

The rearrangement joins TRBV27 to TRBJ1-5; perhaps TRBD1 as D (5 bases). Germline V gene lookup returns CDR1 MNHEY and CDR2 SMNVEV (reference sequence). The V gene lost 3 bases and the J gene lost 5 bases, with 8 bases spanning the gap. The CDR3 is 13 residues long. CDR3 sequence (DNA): TGTGCCAGCAGTTTCCGGGGGGATCAGCCCCAGCATTTT. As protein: CASSFRGDQPQHF.

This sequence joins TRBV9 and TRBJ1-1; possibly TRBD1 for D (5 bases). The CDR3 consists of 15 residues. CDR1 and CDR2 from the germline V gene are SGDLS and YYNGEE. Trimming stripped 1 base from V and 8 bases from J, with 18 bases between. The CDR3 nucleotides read TGTGCCAGCAGCGTATCTAAGGCCAGGGCCGCGGAAGCTTTCTTT. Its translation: CASSVSKARAAEAFF.

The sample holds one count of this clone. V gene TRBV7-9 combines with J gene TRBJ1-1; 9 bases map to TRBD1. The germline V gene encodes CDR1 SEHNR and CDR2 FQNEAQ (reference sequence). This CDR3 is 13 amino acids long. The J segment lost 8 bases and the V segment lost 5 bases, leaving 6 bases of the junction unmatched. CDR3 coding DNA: TGTGCCAGCAGCCCGGGACAGGGCTTAGAAGCTTTCTTT. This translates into CASSPGQGLEAFF.

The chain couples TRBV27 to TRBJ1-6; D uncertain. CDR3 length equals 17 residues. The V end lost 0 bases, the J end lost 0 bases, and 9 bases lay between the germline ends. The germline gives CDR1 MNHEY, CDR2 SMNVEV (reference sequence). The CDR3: CASSLSILSSYNSPLHF. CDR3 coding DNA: TGTGCCAGCAGTTTATCGATCCTGAGCTCCTATAATTCACCCCTCCACTTT.

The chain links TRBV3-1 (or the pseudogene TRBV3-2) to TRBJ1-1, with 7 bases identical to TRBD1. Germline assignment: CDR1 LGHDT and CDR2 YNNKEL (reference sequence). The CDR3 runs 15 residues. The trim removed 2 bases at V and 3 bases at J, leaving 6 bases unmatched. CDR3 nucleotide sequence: TGTGCCAGCAGCCAAATCGGGGACAGAGACACTGAAGCTTTCTTT. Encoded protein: CASSQIGDRDTEAFF.

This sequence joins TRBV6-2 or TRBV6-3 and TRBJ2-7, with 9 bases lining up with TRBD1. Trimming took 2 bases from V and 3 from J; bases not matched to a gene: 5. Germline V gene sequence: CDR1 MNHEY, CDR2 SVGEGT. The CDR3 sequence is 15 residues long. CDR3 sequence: CASSYRTGVGYEQYF. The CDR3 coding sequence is TGTGCCAGCAGTTACCGGACAGGGGTAGGCTACGAGCAGTACTTC.

In DNA form, the CDR3 reads TGTGCCAGCAGTTTCTCGGATGGACTTTACGAGCAGTACTTC. This codes for CASSFSDGLYEQYF. The V gene is TRBV27, the J gene TRBJ2-7, with D possibly being TRBD2 (5 bases). CDR3 size: 14 residues. Trimming stripped 3 bases from V and 4 bases from J, with 13 bases between. From germline, CDR1 is MNHEY and CDR2 SMNVEV (reference sequence).

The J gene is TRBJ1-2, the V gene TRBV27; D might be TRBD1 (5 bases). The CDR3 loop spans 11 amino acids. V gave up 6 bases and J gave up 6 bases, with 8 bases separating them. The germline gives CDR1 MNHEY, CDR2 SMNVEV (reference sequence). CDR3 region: CASSGHNGYTF. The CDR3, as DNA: TGTGCCAGCAGCGGACACAATGGCTACACCTTC.

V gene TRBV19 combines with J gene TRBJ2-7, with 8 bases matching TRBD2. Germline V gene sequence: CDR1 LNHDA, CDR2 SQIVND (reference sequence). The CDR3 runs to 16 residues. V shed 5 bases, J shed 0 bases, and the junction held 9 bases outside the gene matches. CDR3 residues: CASSAALAGSSYEQYF. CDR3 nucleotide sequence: TGTGCCAGTAGTGCTGCCTTAGCGGGGAGCTCCTACGAGCAGTACTTC.